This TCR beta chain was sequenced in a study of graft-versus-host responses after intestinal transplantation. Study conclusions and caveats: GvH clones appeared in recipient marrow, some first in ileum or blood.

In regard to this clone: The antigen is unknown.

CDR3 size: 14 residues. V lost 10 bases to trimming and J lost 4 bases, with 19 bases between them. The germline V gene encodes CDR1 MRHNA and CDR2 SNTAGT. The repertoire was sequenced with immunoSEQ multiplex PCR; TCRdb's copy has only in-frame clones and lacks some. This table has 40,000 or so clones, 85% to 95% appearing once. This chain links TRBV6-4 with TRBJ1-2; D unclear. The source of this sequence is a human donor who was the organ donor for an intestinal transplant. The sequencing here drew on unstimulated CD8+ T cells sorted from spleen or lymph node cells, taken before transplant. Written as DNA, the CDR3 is TGTGCCACTGATGCCGAAGACGCCGGCTATGGCTACACCTTC. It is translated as CATDAEDAGYGYTF.